The rows below give T cell receptor beta chains drawn from one sample of a study of blood T cell repertoires in COVID-19. Profiled with immunoSEQ multiplex PCR; TCRdb holds only in-frame clones, not every one. This table has about 73,000 clones, 65% to 85% appearing once. The specimen sequenced was peripheral blood. These receptors all come from a man aged 50 or older with active COVID-19. The CDR3 runs from the conserved cysteine through the conserved F or W. Fields, in order: CDR3 protein, CDR3 DNA, V gene, D gene, J gene, clone size. D genes are given only for firm matches. Only some rows state a clone size, as once, few, many or a class for expanded clones.

CASSLGAGGLSTDTQYF	TGTGCCAGCAGCTTAGGTGCGGGGGGGTTAAGCACAGATACGCAGTATTTT	TRBV7-2	TRBD2	TRBJ2-3	.
CASSPETGRRNSPLHF	TGTGCCAGCAGCCCAGAGACAGGGCGAAGGAATTCACCCCTCCACTTT	TRBV3-1/TRBV3-2	TRBD1	TRBJ1-6	few
CASSEVPEPYEQYF	TGTGCCAGCAGTGAGGTCCCGGAGCCTTACGAGCAGTACTTC	TRBV6-1	.	TRBJ2-7	.
CASSFMTGNTEAFF	TGCGCCAGCAGCTTTATGACAGGGAACACTGAAGCTTTCTTT	TRBV5-1	.	TRBJ1-1	once
CASSLNLAGGQETQYF	TGTGCCAGCAGCTTAAACTTAGCGGGAGGCCAAGAGACCCAGTACTTC	TRBV3-1/TRBV3-2	TRBD2	TRBJ2-5	.
CASSIQGATETQYF	TGTGCCAGTAGTATACAGGGGGCGACGGAGACCCAGTACTTC	TRBV19	TRBD1	TRBJ2-5	.
CASSLIEEGGGTGYNEQFF	TGTGCCAGCAGCTTAATAGAGGAAGGGGGCGGGACAGGGTACAATGAGCAGTTCTTC	TRBV11-3	TRBD1	TRBJ2-1	.
CASSFTGFGYTF	TGTGCCAGCAGCTTTACAGGGTTTGGCTACACCTTC	TRBV5-6	.	TRBJ1-2	.
CASSPNNEQYF	TGTGCCAGCAGCCCAAACAACGAGCAGTACTTC	TRBV7-9	.	TRBJ2-7	.
CASSSRRGRARADTQYF	TGTGCCAGCAGCTCCCGTCGGGGGAGGGCCAGGGCAGATACGCAGTATTTT	TRBV7-9	TRBD2	TRBJ2-3	.
CASSFGADNSPLHF	TGTGCCAGCAGCTTTGGGGCAGATAATTCACCCCTCCACTTT	TRBV11-2	.	TRBJ1-6	.
CASSSPSATGLLVTGELFF	TGTGCCAGCAGCTCCCCTAGTGCGACAGGCCTCCTGGTCACCGGGGAGCTGTTTTTT	TRBV7-6	.	TRBJ2-2	.
CATSRDMSNQPQHF	TGTGCCACCAGCAGAGATATGAGCAATCAGCCCCAGCATTTT	TRBV15	.	TRBJ1-5	.
CASSLSGRDTGELFF	TGTGCCAGCAGTTTATCTGGCAGGGACACCGGGGAGCTGTTTTTT	TRBV28	.	TRBJ2-2	.
CSVRQGLETQYF	TGCAGCGTTCGACAGGGTTTAGAGACCCAGTACTTC	TRBV29-1	TRBD1	TRBJ2-5	.
CASSARATSGSNEQFF	TGTGCCAGCAGTGCCAGAGCGACTAGCGGGAGCAATGAGCAGTTCTTC	TRBV6-2/TRBV6-3	TRBD2	TRBJ2-1	.
CATSLGGGEETQYF	TGTGCCACCAGCTTGGGGGGGGGTGAAGAGACCCAGTACTTC	TRBV15	TRBD2	TRBJ2-5	.
CASSPQGTVNTGELFF	TGTGCCAGCAGCCCTCAGGGGACGGTGAACACCGGGGAGCTGTTTTTT	TRBV7-6	.	TRBJ2-2	few
CASSWVPAGGNYGYTF	TGTGCCAGCAGCTGGGTCCCGGCAGGGGGGAACTATGGCTACACCTTC	TRBV5-4	TRBD1	TRBJ1-2	.
CASSLGENEQFF	TGTGCCAGCAGTTTAGGTGAGAATGAGCAGTTCTTC	TRBV7-9	.	TRBJ2-1	.
CASSQVPRDTQYF	TGCGCCAGCAGCCAAGTTCCTAGGGATACGCAGTATTTT	TRBV4-1	.	TRBJ2-3	.
CASSVVRGSCETQYF	TGTGCCAGCAGCGTAGTACGCGGGAGTTGCGAGACCCAGTACTTC	TRBV9	TRBD2	TRBJ2-5	.
CASSLRTGTSGYTF	TGTGCCAGCAGCTTACGGACAGGCACCTCCGGCTACACCTTC	TRBV11-2	TRBD1	TRBJ1-2	.
CASSLLAGTGNTIYF	TGTGCCAGCAGTCTCCTGGCGGGCACGGGAAACACCATATATTTT	TRBV27	.	TRBJ1-3	.
CASTPSSGSDNEQFF	TGTGCCAGCACACCATCTAGCGGGTCTGATAATGAGCAGTTCTTC	TRBV7-3	TRBD2	TRBJ2-1	few
CASSPNSGGDGSYNEQFF	TGTGCCAGCAGCCCTAATAGCGGGGGGGACGGGTCCTACAATGAGCAGTTCTTC	TRBV7-2	TRBD2	TRBJ2-1	.
CASSRWTGTTQETQYF	TGTGCCAGCAGTCGATGGACAGGGACAACCCAAGAGACCCAGTACTTC	TRBV27	TRBD1	TRBJ2-5	few
CASRGGSSYEQYF	TGCGCCAGCCGGGGGGGAAGCTCCTACGAGCAGTACTTC	TRBV10-2	TRBD2	TRBJ2-7	.
CASSGVARDRDNTGELFF	TGTGCCAGCAGTGGCGTCGCCCGGGACAGGGACAACACCGGGGAGCTGTTTTTT	TRBV25-1	TRBD1	TRBJ2-2	.
CASSFPGQGEAFF	TGTGCCAGCAGCTTTCCAGGACAGGGTGAAGCTTTCTTT	TRBV11-2	TRBD1	TRBJ1-1	.
CASSLRGGYGYTF	TGCGCCAGCAGCTTGAGGGGCGGCTATGGCTACACCTTC	TRBV5-1	.	TRBJ1-2	.
CASSYRDSSPGYTF	TGTGCCAGCAGTTACCGGGACTCTAGTCCTGGCTACACCTTC	TRBV6-6	.	TRBJ1-2	.
CASSLEQATGNTIYF	TGCGCCAGCAGCTTGGAACAGGCCACTGGAAACACCATATATTTT	TRBV5-1	.	TRBJ1-3	.
CASSLTGTANTEAFF	TGCGCCAGCAGCTTGACCGGGACAGCGAACACTGAAGCTTTCTTT	TRBV5-1	TRBD1	TRBJ1-1	.
CASSRRTQETQYF	TGTGCCAGCAGCCGTAGAACCCAAGAGACCCAGTACTTC	TRBV7-9	.	TRBJ2-5	.
CASSRTSAQYF	TGTGCCAGCAGCCGTACTAGTGCCCAGTACTTC	TRBV7-2	.	TRBJ2-5	.
CASSQGTSGNFNGNEQFF	TGTGCCAGCAGCCAAGGGACTAGCGGAAACTTTAACGGGAATGAGCAGTTCTTC	TRBV4-2	TRBD2	TRBJ2-1	.
CASSQEDRLYEQFF	TGCGCCAGCAGCCAGGAGGACAGGCTATACGAGCAGTTCTTC	TRBV4-1	TRBD1	TRBJ2-1	.
CSAQKTYEQYF	TGCAGTGCGCAGAAGACCTACGAGCAGTACTTC	TRBV20-1	.	TRBJ2-7	.
CASSPPGRSYEQYF	TGTGCCAGCAGCCCCCCTGGCAGGTCCTACGAGCAGTACTTC	TRBV9	.	TRBJ2-7	.
CASSRRTSEHNEQFF	TGTGCCAGCAGCCGGCGGACTAGCGAACACAATGAGCAGTTCTTC	TRBV3-1/TRBV3-2	TRBD2	TRBJ2-1	.
CAWSVTLFRVGAEAFF	TGTGCCTGGAGTGTAACCCTATTCAGGGTTGGTGCTGAAGCTTTCTTT	TRBV30	.	TRBJ1-1	.
CASSSRAGVRYEQYF	TGTGCCAGCAGCTCCCGAGCGGGAGTGAGGTACGAGCAGTACTTC	TRBV7-2	TRBD2	TRBJ2-7	.
CASSPPSGSDEQYF	TGCGCCAGCAGCCCACCTAGCGGGAGCGACGAGCAGTACTTC	TRBV4-1	TRBD2	TRBJ2-7	.
CSVEGRGINTEAFF	TGCAGCGTTGAAGGGCGGGGGATAAACACTGAAGCTTTCTTT	TRBV29-1	.	TRBJ1-1	.
CASSQALLGADTQYF	TGTGCCAGCAGCCAAGCTTTATTAGGAGCAGATACGCAGTATTTT	TRBV14	.	TRBJ2-3	.
CASSLVGTWEGPPTNEQFF	TGTGCCAGCAGCTTAGTAGGGACGTGGGAGGGCCCCCCTACGAATGAGCAGTTCTTC	TRBV7-6	TRBD2	TRBJ2-1	once
CASSGSRQGADGYTF	TGTGCCAGCAGCGGTTCCCGACAGGGGGCGGATGGCTACACCTTC	TRBV9	TRBD1	TRBJ1-2	.
CASSFLLAGGGGDTQYF	TGCGCCAGCAGCTTCCTACTAGCGGGAGGAGGGGGAGATACGCAGTATTTT	TRBV5-1	TRBD2	TRBJ2-3	few
CASSVGLADYNEQFF	TGTGCCAGCAGCGTAGGGCTAGCCGACTACAATGAGCAGTTCTTC	TRBV9	.	TRBJ2-1	.
CASSFGTSVGGELFF	TGTGCCAGCAGCTTTGGGACTAGCGTAGGCGGGGAGCTGTTTTTT	TRBV7-2	TRBD2	TRBJ2-2	.
CASSEAPVGALVDTQYF	TGTGCCAGCAGTGAAGCGCCCGTAGGGGCGCTGGTAGATACGCAGTATTTT	TRBV2	.	TRBJ2-3	.